The 29 T cell receptor beta chains below were found in one sample sequenced in a study of OX40 agonist ivuxolimab in advanced cancers. Library creation used the immunoSEQ multiplex PCR assay. Entries here come from immuneACCESS through TCRdb and include only in-frame sequences with V and J called. Some clones fail to appear in such tables; in the studies checked, an unresolved V gene covers under half of the shortfall, and the cause of the remainder is unknown. In this sample the table shows more than 55,000 clones, roughly nine tenths of which occur a single time. The top ten clonotypes cover 3.5% to 5% of the sample. The sample here was CD4+ or CD8+ T cells sorted from blood, taken in a trial of the OX40 agonist ivuxolimab. These receptors were collected from an adult with an advanced solid tumor such as melanoma, head and neck, liver or kidney cancer.

The chain links TRBV27 to TRBJ2-3; D might be TRBD1 (5 bases). CDR3 length equals 19 residues. Germline CDR1 MNHEY, CDR2 SMNVEV (reference sequence). V lost 0 bases, J lost 2 bases, and 21 bases lay in between. CDR3 nucleotide sequence: TGTGCCAGCAGTTTATCATGGCGATACTATAGGGGTTCCACAGATACGCAGTATTTT. Amino acid sequence: CASSLSWRYYRGSTDTQYF.

This chain joins TRBV5-1 and TRBJ2-7; D may match TRBD1 or TRBD2 (5 bases each). Trimming removed 3 bases at V and 0 bases at J, with 10 bases between. The CDR3 runs to 14 residues. CDR1 and CDR2 (germline): SGHRS, YFSETQ. The CDR3 protein is CASSWGPLSYEQYF. CDR3 nucleotides: TGCGCCAGCAGCTGGGGACCGCTCTCCTACGAGCAGTACTTC. Looking up the rest from reference TRBV5-1 and TRBJ2-7 gives the full variable domain: KAGVTQTPRYLIKTRGQQVTLSCSPISGHRSVSWYQQTPGQGLQFLFEYFSETQRNKGNFPGRFSGRQFSNSRSEMNVSTLELGDSALYLCASSWGPLSYEQYFGPGTRLTVT.

The chain has TRBV18 and TRBJ2-2; TRBD1 is a possible D gene (6 bases). This CDR3 has 17 residues. Trimming left V 0 bases short and J 5 bases short, with 16 bases between. CDR1 KGHSH and CDR2 LQKENI come from the germline V gene. The DNA for the CDR3 is TGTGCCAGCTCACCACCGGCACAGGGCGGAGGAACCGGGGAGCTGTTTTTT. Protein sequence: CASSPPAQGGGTGELFF.

The chain joins TRBV27 to TRBJ1-2; 7 bases map to TRBD1. Germline V gene lookup returns CDR1 MNHEY and CDR2 SMNVEV (reference sequence). V dropped 4 bases and J dropped 6; count of bases not matched to a gene: 5. CDR3 length: 13 residues. CDR3 in amino acids: CASSSRGTDGYTF. CDR3 DNA sequence: TGTGCCAGCAGTTCCCGAGGGACAGATGGCTACACCTTC.

The CDR3, as DNA: TGTGCCAGCTCACGGGGAGGAAATGAAAAACTGTTTTTT. Encoded protein: CASSRGGNEKLFF. The rearrangement links TRBV18 to TRBJ1-4; D is unclear. Germline V gene data show CDR1 as KGHSH and CDR2 as LQKENI. Between the trimmed V and J ends, which lost 4 bases and 5 bases, there was a span of 8 bases. This CDR3 comprises 13 residues.

The chain has TRBV28 and TRBJ1-5; tentatively, D is TRBD1 (5 bases). V was pared by 2 bases and J by 0 bases, with 11 bases between. This CDR3 spans 16 amino acids. CDR1 is MDHEN, CDR2 SYDVKM, per germline. The CDR3 is CASSLAGTISNQPQHF. In DNA form, the CDR3 reads TGTGCCAGCAGTTTAGCAGGGACTATTAGCAATCAGCCCCAGCATTTT.

This clone was detected once. V and J are TRBV9 and TRBJ2-1; 7 bases map to TRBD2. Losses at the gene ends were 4 bases for V and 5 bases for J; bases not matched to a gene: 6. The CDR3 is 14 amino acids. Germline assignment: CDR1 SGDLS and CDR2 YYNGEE. CDR3 amino acids: CASSRLGGNNEQFF. The CDR3 coding sequence is TGTGCCAGCAGCCGCCTGGGAGGGAACAATGAGCAGTTCTTC.

This clone has a single count. This chain uses TRBV5-6 with TRBJ2-3; D ambiguous. Germline lookup yields CDR1 SGHDT and CDR2 YYEEEE. Deletions cut 4 bases from V and 4 bases from J, with 7 bases between. The CDR3 loop spans 12 amino acids. This CDR3 reads CASSLRADTQYF. The CDR3 region has the DNA TGTGCCAGCAGCCTGAGAGCAGATACGCAGTATTTT.

J is TRBJ1-5 and V is TRBV6-1; the D gene is possibly TRBD1 (6 bases). The CDR3 runs to 14 residues. The ends were cut back, 1 base at V and 4 bases at J, with 8 bases in the middle. The germline CDR1 and CDR2 sequences are MNHNS and SASEGT. CDR3 nucleotides: TGTGCCAGCAGTGAAGGAGGGGGGAATCAGCCCCAGCATTTT. Translation: CASSEGGGNQPQHF.

The chain joins TRBV9 to TRBJ1-2, with TRBD1 matching over 7 bases. CDR3 length equals 15 residues. From germline, CDR1 is SGDLS and CDR2 YYNGEE. V dropped 4 bases and J dropped 6; count of bases not matched to a gene: 12. CDR3 in amino acids: CASSPRETGYNGYTF. The CDR3 coding sequence is TGTGCCAGCAGCCCCCGGGAGACAGGGTATAATGGCTACACCTTC.

This chain links TRBV21-1 with TRBJ2-7. TRBV21-1 is shown as a pseudogene. This CDR3 is built from 14 residues. As DNA, the CDR3 is TGTGCCAGCAGCAAAACGACCACCTACTACGAGCAGTACTTC. As protein: CASSKTTTYYEQYF.

The chain employs TRBV11-2 and TRBJ1-4; 9 nucleotides match TRBD1. The CDR3 extends over 16 amino acids. V trimming: 0 bases; J trimming: 7 bases; junction bases outside the gene matches: 6. In germline, CDR1 is SGHAT, CDR2 FQNNGV. The CDR3 is CASSLEQQGAREKLFF. The CDR3 DNA reads TGTGCCAGCAGCTTAGAGCAACAGGGGGCTCGTGAAAAACTGTTTTTT.

CDR3 loop: CASSGTGTYYGYTF. The CDR3 coding sequence is TGTGCCAGCAGCGGAACAGGGACCTACTATGGCTACACCTTC. This sequence joins TRBV5-6 and TRBJ1-2; possibly TRBD1 for D (6 bases). Deletions cut 4 bases from V and 3 bases from J, with 13 bases between. Germline V CDR1 and CDR2: SGHDT, YYEEEE. The CDR3 length is 14 residues.

About this clone: This sample includes further DNA sequences coding for the same CDR3. DNA of the CDR3: TGTGCCAGCAGCTCACAGGGGTCGGACACTGAAGCTTTCTTT. It encodes CASSSQGSDTEAFF. The chain joins TRBV7-9 to TRBJ1-1; 7 nucleotides line up with TRBD1. The CDR3 contains 14 residues. The trim removed 4 bases at V and 3 bases at J, leaving 5 bases unmatched. CDR1 SEHNR and CDR2 FQNEAQ come from the germline V gene (reference sequence).

This CDR3 is CASSEFGQAGNQPQHF. The CDR3 nucleotides read TGCGCCAGCAGTGAGTTTGGACAGGCGGGCAATCAGCCCCAGCATTTT. The gene calls are TRBV10-2 and TRBJ1-5, with 7 bases identical to TRBD1. V dropped 1 base and J dropped 2; count of bases not matched to a gene: 5. This CDR3 spans 16 amino acids. Germline-derived CDR1 and CDR2 are WSHSY and SAAADI.

The V and J genes are TRBV2 and TRBJ2-6; D unresolved. Germline-derived CDR1 and CDR2 are SNHLY and FYNNEI. V was pared by 8 bases and J by 2 bases, with 7 bases between. This CDR3 spans 13 amino acids. The CDR3 nucleotides are TGTGCCAGCTCGGCCCCTGGGGCCAACGTCCTGACTTTC. Translated, it gives CASSAPGANVLTF.

V is TRBV7-8 and J is TRBJ1-2; unclear D gene. Trimming cost V 1 base and J 7 bases, with 7 bases left between them. Germline V lookup: CDR1 SGHVS, CDR2 FQNEAQ. The CDR3 runs 12 residues. The CDR3 DNA is TGTGCCAGCAGCTTAGACGAGGGTGGCTACACCTTC. Protein: CASSLDEGGYTF.

A single count supports this clone. The V gene is TRBV29-1, the J gene TRBJ1-2; TRBD1 might be the D (6 bases). The CDR3 contains 13 residues. CDR1 is SQVTM and CDR2 is ANQGSEA in the germline V gene. With 6 bases removed from V and 7 bases from J, the gap between germline ends came to 18 bases. The CDR3 sequence is CSVNTGGAIGYTF. CDR3 DNA: TGCAGCGTAAATACGGGGGGCGCGATTGGCTACACCTTC. The complete variable domain, with remaining parts taken from reference TRBV29-1 and TRBJ1-2, reads SAVISQKPSRDICQRGTSLTIQCQVDSQVTMMFWYRQQPGQSLTLIATANQGSEATYESGFVIDKFPISRPNLTFSTLTVSNMSPEDSSIYLCSVNTGGAIGYTFGSGTRLTVV.

This clone was counted a single time. The CDR3 sequence: CASSVQTGVTDTIYF. As DNA, the CDR3 is TGTGCCAGCAGCGTCCAGACAGGGGTAACGGACACCATATATTTT. The chain joins TRBV9 to TRBJ1-3, with 8 bases lining up with TRBD1. V lost 2 bases and J lost 8; bases outside the gene matches: 9. Germline V gives CDR1 SGDLS, CDR2 YYNGEE. The CDR3 runs to 15 residues.

The CDR3 sequence is CASSPLLPGTGNYEQYF. In nucleotides, the CDR3 is TGTGCCAGCAGCCCCTTATTACCCGGGACAGGGAACTACGAGCAGTACTTC. This chain uses TRBV11-2 with TRBJ2-7, with TRBD1 matching over 9 bases. CDR1 SGHAT and CDR2 FQNNGV come from the germline V gene. With 5 bases clipped from V and 3 bases from J, the junction kept 14 bases outside the gene matches. The CDR3 is made up of 17 amino acids.

V and J are TRBV4-1 and TRBJ2-7; TRBD1 matches at 8 bases. CDR1 and CDR2 from the germline V gene are MGHRA and YSYEKL. The length of the CDR3 is 15 residues. V shed 4 bases, J shed 1 base, and the junction held 6 bases outside the gene matches. The CDR3 DNA is TGCGCCAGCAGCCCCGCGGGACAGGTTTCCTACGAGCAGTACTTC. Protein: CASSPAGQVSYEQYF.

The chain combines TRBV19 with TRBJ2-1; 9 nucleotides align to TRBD1. There are 15 residues in the CDR3. CDR1 and CDR2 (germline): LNHDA, SQIVND (reference sequence). The V gene end was trimmed by 5 bases and the J gene end by 12 bases; junction bases not matched to a gene: 14. The CDR3 DNA follows: TGTGCCAGTAGTCCTCCGGGACAGGGTAACCTAGGGCAGTTCTTC. This translates into CASSPPGQGNLGQFF.

The J gene is TRBJ1-2, the V gene TRBV7-2, with D unclear. V was pared by 2 bases and J by 3 bases, with 4 bases between. The CDR3 has 12 residues. Germline V gene data show CDR1 as SGHTA and CDR2 as FQGNSA. Here the CDR3 DNA reads TGTGCCAGCAGCTTACTCGACTATGGCTACACCTTC. Translated: CASSLLDYGYTF. Using reference TRBV7-2 and TRBJ1-2 for the parts outside the CDR3, the full variable domain is GAGVSQSPSNKVTEKGKDVELRCDPISGHTALYWYRQSLGQGLEFLIYFQGNSAPDKSGLPSDRFSAERTGGSVSTLTIQRTQQEDSAVYLCASSLLDYGYTFGSGTRLTVV.

In its sample, this clone was seen once. The chain employs TRBV9 and TRBJ2-7; perhaps TRBD2 as D (5 bases). CDR1 and CDR2 from the germline V gene are SGDLS and YYNGEE. Trimming shortened V by 0 bases and J by 6 bases, and 16 bases separated the two germline ends. The CDR3 spans 15 residues. CDR3 in amino acids: CASSVDEDRLREQYF. CDR3 in DNA: TGTGCCAGCAGCGTAGATGAGGACCGACTACGCGAGCAGTACTTC.

The chain links TRBV27 to TRBJ1-6, with TRBD1 matching 9 bases. Trimming at V came to 2 bases and at J to 8 bases, leaving 1 base not matched to a gene. Germline loops: CDR1 MNHEY, CDR2 SMNVEV (reference sequence). This CDR3 is 14 amino acids long. CDR3 nucleotide sequence: TGTGCCAGCAGTTTAGACAGGGGGTATTCACCCCTCCACTTT. Translated: CASSLDRGYSPLHF.

This clone was picked up one time. This rearrangement joins TRBV4-2 to TRBJ2-3; D is unclear. Trimming removed 0 bases from V and 1 base from J, with 11 bases in between. Per germline, CDR1 LGHNA and CDR2 YNFKEQ. CDR3 size: 16 residues. CDR3 sequence (DNA): TGTGCCAGCAGCCAAGAGAACAGTCCTGGCACAGATACGCAGTATTTT. Its protein is CASSQENSPGTDTQYF.

The chain carries TRBV18 and TRBJ1-1, with D unresolved. Trimming stripped 4 bases from V and 4 bases from J, with 16 bases between. Germline V lookup: CDR1 KGHSH, CDR2 LQKENI. This CDR3 comprises 15 residues. The CDR3 region has the DNA TGTGCCAGCTCACGCCAGAGGCAATCGGGCACTGAAGCTTTCTTT. It specifies CASSRQRQSGTEAFF.

This chain joins TRBV6-5 and TRBJ2-1; 10 nucleotides line up with TRBD1. The V and J ends lost 6 bases and 6 bases, in that order; junction bases with no gene match: 5. The CDR3 loop spans 14 amino acids. CDR1 and CDR2 from the germline V gene are MNHEY and SVGAGI. The CDR3 is CASRRQGAANEQFF. The DNA of the CDR3 is TGTGCCAGCAGGAGACAGGGGGCGGCCAATGAGCAGTTCTTC.

The chain carries TRBV6-5 and TRBJ1-2; D remains ambiguous. The V gene's germline CDR1 is MNHEY and CDR2 SVGAGI. V lost 2 bases and J lost 7, with 14 bases in between. There are 14 residues in the CDR3. The CDR3 reads CASSYGTEYGGYTF. The DNA for the CDR3 is TGTGCCAGCAGTTACGGTACGGAGTACGGTGGCTACACCTTC.